Below are 28 T cell receptor beta chains sequenced from a single sample in a study of T-cell reconstitution after alpha-beta-depleted transplantation in children. Unique molecular identifiers were incorporated when the TCRbeta library was constructed. TCRdb re-called the PCR reads with MiXCR, one entry per CDR3 protein. This sample yields approximately 500,000 distinct CDR3 sequences, of which 8% to 11% are seen a single time; around 2% belongs to the top ten. The material was PBMCs, obtained before TCRalphabeta/CD19-depleted stem cell transplant. These receptors were collected from a child aged 2 to 10 with inherited bone marrow failure, due to receive a stem cell transplant.

Many counts were recorded for this clonotype. The gene calls are TRBV5-1 and TRBJ2-5; D is undetermined. The germline V gene has CDR1 SGHRS and CDR2 YFSETQ. V gave up 3 bases and J gave up 3 bases, with 9 bases separating them. The CDR3 loop spans 13 amino acids. CDR3 DNA: TGCGCCAGCAGCTCGGAGCCAAAAGAGACCCAGTACTTC. Residues: CASSSEPKETQYF.

The chain employs TRBV7-8 and TRBJ2-3; D might be TRBD2 (5 bases). This CDR3 spans 13 amino acids. From germline, CDR1 is SGHVS and CDR2 FQNEAQ. The germline V and J ends were trimmed by 5 bases and 6 bases, with 12 bases remaining between them. DNA of the CDR3: TGTGCCAGCAGCCCGGAGGTCGGGGATACGCAGTATTTT. This encodes CASSPEVGDTQYF.

V and J are TRBV3-1 and TRBJ2-7; D unresolved. This CDR3 has 12 amino acids. Deletions cut 4 bases from V and 2 bases from J, with 6 bases between. Germline assignment: CDR1 LGHDT and CDR2 YNNKEL (reference sequence). The CDR3 DNA reads TGTGCCAGCAGCCGCGTCACCTACGAGCAGTACTTC. Protein sequence: CASSRVTYEQYF.

This clonotype was seen repeatedly, ten times or more. The V and J genes are TRBV10-3 and TRBJ2-2; no clear D gene. This CDR3 contains 12 residues. Trimming took off 6 bases at V and 6 bases at J, with 8 bases between the two ends. Germline CDR1 ENHRY, CDR2 SYGVKD. The chain's CDR3 is CAIRGGSGELFF. The DNA of the CDR3 is TGTGCCATCAGGGGCGGCTCCGGGGAGCTGTTTTTT.

This clonotype was observed at least ten times. This chain joins TRBV10-3 and TRBJ2-7, with unresolved D. Germline loops: CDR1 ENHRY, CDR2 SYGVKD. The CDR3 is 11 amino acids. Deletions cut 1 base from V and 8 bases from J, with 6 bases between. As DNA, the CDR3 is TGTGCCATCAGTGAGTTCATGAAGCAGTACTTC. This codes for CAISEFMKQYF.

Many counts were recorded for this clonotype. V gene TRBV7-9 combines with J gene TRBJ1-2; possible D gene TRBD1, 5 bases. The CDR3 runs to 15 residues. Germline V lookup: CDR1 SEHNR, CDR2 FQNEAQ (reference sequence). V lost 1 base, J lost 4 bases, and 13 bases lay in between. The CDR3 sequence is CASSLDGAVFYGYTF. CDR3 sequence (DNA): TGTGCCAGCAGCTTAGACGGGGCGGTCTTCTATGGCTACACCTTC.

This clonotype appeared many times. The rearrangement links TRBV25-1 to TRBJ2-7; TRBD1 aligns across 7 bases. V was pared by 4 bases and J by 2 bases, with 8 bases of the junction left unmatched. This CDR3 region has 15 residues. The germline gives CDR1 MGHDK, CDR2 SYGVNS. CDR3 region: CASSASTGVPYEQYF. DNA of the CDR3: TGTGCCAGCAGTGCCTCTACAGGGGTCCCCTACGAGCAGTACTTC.

This clonotype occurred many times. The chain recombines TRBV12-3 or TRBV12-4 with TRBJ2-7, with D possibly TRBD2 on 6 matching bases. The CDR3 is 13 amino acids. V gave up 4 bases and J gave up 13 bases, with 20 bases separating them. The CDR3: CASSSPGLEVVYF. The CDR3 DNA reads as TGTGCCAGCAGTTCCCCGGGACTCGAAGTAGTCTACTTC.

This clonotype was detected many times. The V call is TRBV28, the J call TRBJ2-7, with TRBD2 as a possible D gene (6 bases). V lost 3 bases, J lost 2 bases, and 14 bases lay in between. Germline values: CDR1 MDHEN, CDR2 SYDVKM. This CDR3 region has 15 residues. CDR3 sequence reads: CASSFPTAGTYEQYF. The CDR3 DNA sequence: TGTGCCAGCAGTTTCCCCACTGCGGGAACCTACGAGCAGTACTTC.

This clonotype was picked up many times. The V and J genes are TRBV13 and TRBJ1-3; weak D call: TRBD1 (5 bases). Per the germline V gene, CDR1 is PRHDT and CDR2 is FYEKMQ (reference sequence). V gave up 4 bases and J gave up 0 bases, with 13 bases separating them. This CDR3 comprises 16 residues. This CDR3 is CASSSALGGSGNTIYF. CDR3 coding DNA: TGTGCCAGCAGCTCGGCCCTCGGGGGCTCTGGAAACACCATATATTTT.

This clonotype has ten or more counts. The rearrangement uses TRBV9 and TRBJ2-1, with D hard to call. CDR3 length: 14 amino acids. Trimming took off 4 bases at V and 1 base at J, with 9 bases between the two ends. The germline CDR1 and CDR2 sequences are SGDLS and YYNGEE. The CDR3 coding sequence is TGTGCCAGCAGCACTTGGGGTTCCTACAATGAGCAGTTCTTC. Protein: CASSTWGSYNEQFF.

The sample holds many counts of this clonotype. The chain joins TRBV9 to TRBJ2-2; the D gene is possibly TRBD2 (6 bases). The CDR3 covers 13 residues. CDR1 and CDR2 (germline): SGDLS, YYNGEE. The V gene lost 5 bases and the J gene lost 6 bases, with 11 bases spanning the gap. CDR3 sequence (DNA): TGTGCCAGCAGGGCGGGACCCCCCGGGGAGCTGTTTTTT. Translation gives CASRAGPPGELFF.

Ten or more counts support this clonotype. The gene calls are TRBV29-1 and TRBJ2-7; 10 bases match TRBD2. Per the germline V gene, CDR1 is SQVTM and CDR2 is ANQGSEA. J gave up 3 bases and V 7 bases, and 9 bases lay outside the gene matches. The CDR3 is 14 amino acids. The CDR3 coding sequence is TGCAGCGCCTCTCTAGCGGGAGTAATCTACGAGCAGTACTTC. This translates into CSASLAGVIYEQYF.

This clonotype was seen a handful of times. This chain links TRBV27 with TRBJ2-7; 13 bases line up with TRBD2. This CDR3 is 14 amino acids long. Trimming removed 7 bases from V and 5 bases from J; junction bases left unmatched: 5. Looked up from germline, CDR1 is MNHEY and CDR2 is SMNVEV (reference sequence). The CDR3 DNA sequence: TGTGCCAGCACCAAACTAGCGGGAGGGGACGAGCAGTACTTC. Translation: CASTKLAGGDEQYF.

This clonotype was seen at least ten times. The V and J genes are TRBV20-1 and TRBJ2-1; TRBD2 matches at 8 bases. Germline V gene lookup returns CDR1 DFQATT and CDR2 SNEGSKA (reference sequence). The length of the CDR3 is 15 residues. V lost 0 bases, J lost 9 bases, and 10 bases stayed unmatched. In nucleotides, the CDR3 is TGCAGTGCTAGAGATTCCCAGCGGGAGTACGGTGAGCAGTTCTTC. This translates into CSARDSQREYGEQFF.

The CDR3, as DNA: TGTGCCTGGAGTGTATCTCCAGGGACCTATGGCTACACCTTC. Its translation is CAWSVSPGTYGYTF. This chain joins TRBV30 and TRBJ1-2, with D possibly TRBD1 on 5 matching bases. The CDR3 covers 14 residues. With 0 bases removed from V and 4 bases from J, the gap between germline ends came to 12 bases. Germline loops: CDR1 GTSNPN, CDR2 SVGIG (reference sequence).

This clonotype was detected only a few times. The chain links TRBV27 to TRBJ2-2, with 7 bases that match TRBD2. J gave up 4 bases and V 5 bases, and 7 bases lay outside the gene matches. CDR1 and CDR2 from the germline V gene are MNHEY and SMNVEV (reference sequence). This CDR3 is 15 amino acids long. The CDR3, as DNA: TGTGCCAGCAGTGGGAGGGCCAGTTTCACCGGGGAGCTGTTTTTT. Its protein is CASSGRASFTGELFF.

This clonotype was counted ten times or more. The rearrangement uses TRBV5-6 and TRBJ2-5; D uncertain. Trimming removed 4 bases at V and 4 bases at J, with 11 bases between. This CDR3 region has 13 residues. Looked up from germline, CDR1 is SGHDT and CDR2 is YYEEEE. CDR3 nucleotide sequence: TGTGCCAGCAGCATAAGTAGAGGAGAGACCCAGTACTTC. Translating gives CASSISRGETQYF.

This clonotype was seen at least ten times. The rearrangement uses TRBV4-2 and TRBJ1-1, with a weak D call TRBD1 (5 bases). Germline V gene sequence: CDR1 LGHNA, CDR2 YNFKEQ. This CDR3 is built from 16 residues. V was shortened by 1 base and J by 4 bases, with 16 bases between the two germline ends. The CDR3 nucleotides are TGTGCCAGCAGCCAAGTGACCCGGGGGGTCGGCACTGAAGCTTTCTTT. Its protein is CASSQVTRGVGTEAFF.

This clonotype was seen ten or more times. The V gene is TRBV28, the J gene TRBJ1-2; 8 nucleotides match TRBD1. The length of the CDR3 is 16 residues. V gave up 3 bases and J gave up 4 bases; unmatched junction bases: 10. The V gene's germline CDR1 is MDHEN and CDR2 SYDVKM. CDR3 protein: CASSFTIGQGGYGYTF. CDR3 nucleotides: TGTGCCAGCAGTTTCACTATCGGACAGGGAGGCTATGGCTACACCTTC.

This clonotype was counted ten times or more. CDR3 nucleotide sequence: TGCGCCAGCAGCGCAGGGACTGCTGAAGAGACCCAGTACTTC. Translating it yields CASSAGTAEETQYF. The V and J genes are TRBV5-1 and TRBJ2-5, with D possibly matching TRBD2 (6 bases). CDR3 length equals 14 residues. V was clipped by 4 bases and J by 3 bases, with 13 bases between them. CDR1 and CDR2 from the germline V gene are SGHRS and YFSETQ.

This clonotype was observed many times. The gene calls are TRBV24-1 and TRBJ2-1; 14 bases are a match to TRBD2. V shed 0 bases, J shed 1 base, and the junction held 4 bases outside the gene matches. Per germline, CDR1 KGHDR and CDR2 SFDVKD. There are 19 residues in the CDR3. The CDR3 DNA is TGTGCCACCAGTGATTTGCCGGGACTAGCGGGAGCTTCCTACAATGAGCAGTTCTTC. Its translation: CATSDLPGLAGASYNEQFF.

This clonotype was seen repeatedly, ten times or more. This rearrangement joins TRBV29-1 to TRBJ1-2; TRBD1 matches at 8 bases. The CDR3 has 15 residues. Germline V gives CDR1 SQVTM, CDR2 ANQGSEA. The trim removed 4 bases at V and 8 bases at J, leaving 15 bases unmatched. CDR3 residues: CSVVGTGRGRGGYTF. The CDR3 bases are TGCAGCGTTGTTGGTACGGGCAGGGGGCGTGGGGGCTACACCTTC.

This clonotype was seen at least ten times. The chain joins TRBV10-3 to TRBJ2-1; 7 positions match TRBD1. CDR3 length: 14 residues. CDR1 and CDR2 from the germline V gene are ENHRY and SYGVKD. V shed 7 bases and J 2 bases; nucleotides not matched to a gene: 5. The CDR3 nucleotides are TGTGCCATCACTGCCGGGACAGCCTACAATGAGCAGTTCTTC. It is translated as CAITAGTAYNEQFF.

This clonotype was picked up many times. This chain connects TRBV20-1 to TRBJ2-1, with 11 bases lining up with TRBD2. The CDR3 consists of 20 residues. Trimming at V came to 1 base and at J to 0 bases, leaving 14 bases not matched to a gene. Germline V gene lookup returns CDR1 DFQATT and CDR2 SNEGSKA (reference sequence). The CDR3 is CSARVSLAGGHPGSYNEQFF. The CDR3 nucleotides are TGCAGTGCTAGAGTAAGTCTAGCGGGGGGACACCCAGGCTCCTACAATGAGCAGTTCTTC.

This clonotype was detected only a few times. The junction and the germline gene differ at one end; a read error may be behind it. The CDR3 DNA sequence: TGTGCCAGCGGCTTGAGGGTCGGGGCAACTAATGAAAAACTGTTTTTT. Translating gives CASGLRVGATNEKLFF. The rearrangement links TRBV11-2 to TRBJ1-4; no clear D. The CDR3 consists of 16 residues. Germline V gives CDR1 SGHAT, CDR2 FQNNGV.

This clonotype was found a few times. This chain joins TRBV27 and TRBJ2-1; the match to TRBD2 covers 16 bases. CDR1 is MNHEY, CDR2 SMNVEV, per germline (reference sequence). Unmatched junction bases numbered 13, after V lost 5 bases and J lost 9 bases. The CDR3 is 18 residues long. As DNA, the CDR3 is TGTGCCAGCAGTATCTCCGGGACTAGCGGGAGGGCCATGGGTGAGCAGTTCTTC. This gives the protein CASSISGTSGRAMGEQFF.

The V gene is TRBV4-1, the J gene TRBJ1-5; perhaps TRBD1 as D (5 bases). V lost 3 bases and J 4 bases, leaving 16 bases between the germline ends. The CDR3 is 16 residues long. Germline CDR1 reads MGHRA; CDR2 reads YSYEKL. In DNA form, the CDR3 reads TGCGCCAGCAGCCAGTTCGGCCTCGACAGAAATCAGCCCCAGCATTTT. It translates to CASSQFGLDRNQPQHF.